Shown below are 3 T cell receptor beta chains from a single sample sequenced in a study of OX40 agonist ivuxolimab in advanced cancers. Repertoires were generated with immunoSEQ multiplex PCR, while TCRdb's copy carries only in-frame clones and drops some. In the table there are approximately 66,000 clones, about 87% of which are singletons. The sample consisted of CD4+ or CD8+ T cells sorted from blood, taken in a trial of the OX40 agonist ivuxolimab. Every receptor here comes from an adult with an advanced solid tumor such as melanoma, head and neck, liver or kidney cancer.

The J gene is TRBJ2-7, the V gene TRBV19; 7 positions match TRBD1. V was pared by 6 bases and J by 2 bases, with 4 bases of the junction left unmatched. This CDR3 has 13 amino acids. Germline CDR1 and CDR2: LNHDA and SQIVND (reference sequence). Here the CDR3 reads CASRADRTYEQYF. The CDR3 coding sequence is TGTGCCAGTAGGGCGGACAGGACCTACGAGCAGTACTTC.

The gene calls are TRBV7-2 and TRBJ2-3; D gene ambiguous. Germline values: CDR1 SGHTA, CDR2 FQGNSA. V was shortened by 5 bases and J by 6 bases, with 12 bases between the two germline ends. The CDR3 extends over 13 amino acids. CDR3 coding DNA: TGTGCCAGCAGCCCCCGGGCCGCGGATACGCAGTATTTT. Translated, it gives CASSPRAADTQYF. The full variable domain, with the rest looked up from reference TRBV7-2 and TRBJ2-3, is GAGVSQSPSNKVTEKGKDVELRCDPISGHTALYWYRQSLGQGLEFLIYFQGNSAPDKSGLPSDRFSAERTGGSVSTLTIQRTQQEDSAVYLCASSPRAADTQYFGPGTRLTVL.

Of note for this clone: The junction does not match germline at one end; this may be a read error. This chain connects TRBV12-5 to TRBJ1-1; D not certain. Germline-derived CDR1 and CDR2 are LGHNT and FRNRAP. The CDR3 has 13 amino acids. The CDR3 nucleotides are TGTGCTAGTGGTTTACAGCAGAACACTAAAGCTTTCTTT. It translates to CASGLQQNTKAFF.